This TCR beta chain was retrieved from a study of graft-versus-host responses after intestinal transplantation. Study background: All recipients were given anti-thymocyte globulin induction, and tacrolimus and steroids were then administered for about three years. Study-level points and caveats: GvH clonotypes were identified within recipient marrow, with a subset emerging first in ileum or blood.

Only in-frame clones appear in the TCRdb table, and some are missing; sequencing was by immunoSEQ multiplex PCR. The sample consists of about 90,000 clones, about 87% of them appearing once. Of note for this clone: No antigen is known for it.

The CDR3 runs 14 residues. After removal of 2 bases from V and 5 bases from J, the junction contained 6 bases not matched to a gene. CDR1 MNHEY and CDR2 SVGAGI come from the germline V gene. V usage is TRBV6-5 and J usage is TRBJ2-7, with 7 bases that match TRBD1. The material sequenced was unstimulated CD4+ T cells sorted from spleen or lymph node cells, taken before transplant. The receptor was isolated from a human donor who was the organ donor for an intestinal transplant. The CDR3 loop reads CASSYLQGVNEQYF. The CDR3 nucleotides read TGTGCCAGCAGTTACCTCCAGGGGGTGAACGAGCAGTACTTC.